Sequencing of this TCR beta chain was carried out in a study of T-cell reconstitution after alpha-beta-depleted transplantation in children. Preparation of the TCRbeta library used unique molecular identifiers. TCRdb re-derived calls from the PCR reads in MiXCR, one entry per CDR3 protein. There are over 550,000 distinct CDR3 sequences in the sample; roughly a tenth occur only once, and around 4% lies in the top ten. With 2 bases removed from V and 4 bases from J, the gap between germline ends came to 12 bases. The germline CDR1 and CDR2 sequences are SGHAT and FQNNGV. The CDR3 is 14 amino acids. This chain links TRBV11-2 with TRBJ2-7, with no clear D. This receptor was taken from a human donor who donated a stem cell graft to a child with acute myeloid leukemia. The sample consisted of PBMCs from the stem cell graft donor, taken from the stem cell graft. CDR3 DNA sequence: TGTGCCAGCAGCTTACGGGCAGGCCAATACGAGCAGTACTTC. Protein: CASSLRAGQYEQYF.